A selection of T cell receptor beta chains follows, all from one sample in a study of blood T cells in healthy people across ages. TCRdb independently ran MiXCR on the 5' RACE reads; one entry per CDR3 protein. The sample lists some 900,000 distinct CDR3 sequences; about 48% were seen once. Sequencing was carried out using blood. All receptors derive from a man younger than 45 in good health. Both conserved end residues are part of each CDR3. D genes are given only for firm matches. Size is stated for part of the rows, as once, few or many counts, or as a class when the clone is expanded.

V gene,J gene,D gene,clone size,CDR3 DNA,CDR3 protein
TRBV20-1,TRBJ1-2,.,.,TGCAGTGCTAGAGGCGGATCGGGACATCCTAAGGAAGGCTACACCTTC,CSARGGSGHPKEGYTF
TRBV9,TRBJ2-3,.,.,TGTGCCAGCAGCGTAGATGTGGCAGATACGCAGTATTTT,CASSVDVADTQYF
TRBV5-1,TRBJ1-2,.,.,TGCGCCAGCAGCTTGAATCCGGGTCCTTTGGGCTACACCTTC,CASSLNPGPLGYTF
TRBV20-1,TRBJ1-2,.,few,TGCAGTGCTAGAGGGGCTAGGAGCTATGGCTACACCTTC,CSARGARSYGYTF
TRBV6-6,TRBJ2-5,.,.,TGTGCCAGCAGTAGGGGCGTGAGGGAGGAGACCCAGTACTTC,CASSRGVREETQYF
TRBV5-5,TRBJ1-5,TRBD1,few,TGTGCCAGCAGCCTGGGGACAGGGAGTAATCAGCCCCAGCATTTT,CASSLGTGSNQPQHF
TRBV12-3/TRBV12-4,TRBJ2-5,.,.,TGTGCCAGCAGTTGGGGGGGCCCGGAGACCCAGTACTTC,CASSWGGPETQYF
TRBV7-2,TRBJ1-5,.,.,TGTGCCAGCAGCTTAGGCTTGGGACGCAATCAGCCCCAGCATTTT,CASSLGLGRNQPQHF
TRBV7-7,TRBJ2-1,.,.,TGTGCTAGCAGCTTAAAGAGTCACCCTGGGGATGAGCAGTTCTTC,CASSLKSHPGDEQFF
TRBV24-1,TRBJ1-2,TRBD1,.,TGTGCCACCAGTGATCCAAAGCAGGGGGGAGACTATGGCTACACCTTC,CATSDPKQGGDYGYTF
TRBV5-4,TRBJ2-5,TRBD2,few,TGTGCCAGCAGCTCGGGACTAGCGGGGAAAGAGACCCAGTACTTC,CASSSGLAGKETQYF
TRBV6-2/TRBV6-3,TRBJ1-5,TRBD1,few,TGTGCCAGCAGCCCGACAGGGGGAAACTACCTTAGCAATCAGCCCCAGCATTTT,CASSPTGGNYLSNQPQHF
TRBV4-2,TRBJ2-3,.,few,TGTGCCAGCAGCCGCGAACCCCCGGGCCGTGGCACAGATACGCAGTATTTT,CASSREPPGRGTDTQYF
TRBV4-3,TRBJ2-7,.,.,TGCGCCAGCAGCCAAAGCGGGACAGACCCTTGGTACGAGCAGTACTTC,CASSQSGTDPWYEQYF